These 26 T cell receptor beta chains were all obtained from the same sample, sequenced in a study of OX40 agonist ivuxolimab in advanced cancers. This table comes from immunoSEQ multiplex PCR, and its TCRdb copy is limited to in-frame clones, with some not included. The sample includes roughly 86,000 clones, 80% to 95% of them seen just once. This sample comprised CD4+ or CD8+ T cells sorted from blood, obtained in a trial of the OX40 agonist ivuxolimab. The receptors come from an adult with an advanced solid tumor such as melanoma, head and neck, liver or kidney cancer.

The chain joins TRBV2 to TRBJ1-2; D is possibly TRBD1 (5 bases). In germline, CDR1 is SNHLY, CDR2 FYNNEI. V was pared by 3 bases and J by 3 bases, with 8 bases between. This CDR3 region has 13 residues. CDR3 in DNA: TGTGCCAGCAGTGACGCGGGGGACTATGGCTACACCTTC. Translating it yields CASSDAGDYGYTF.

This chain links TRBV29-1 with TRBJ2-5; maybe TRBD1 (6 bases). Trimming took off 3 bases at V and 5 bases at J, with 13 bases between the two ends. Per the germline V gene, CDR1 is SQVTM and CDR2 is ANQGSEA. The CDR3 extends over 13 amino acids. CDR3 amino acids: CSVDLYQGETQYF. CDR3 bases: TGCAGCGTTGATTTATATCAGGGGGAGACCCAGTACTTC.

The chain has TRBV15 and TRBJ2-5; no clear D. Germline-derived CDR1 and CDR2 are LNHNV and YYDKDF (reference sequence). CDR3 length: 14 residues. V lost 0 bases and J lost 5, with 10 bases in between. Here the CDR3 DNA reads TGTGCCACCAGCAGAGATCTCCCCGGGGAGACCCAGTACTTC. Encoded protein: CATSRDLPGETQYF.

The V gene is TRBV5-1, the J gene TRBJ2-4; unclear D gene. This CDR3 is 13 amino acids long. V was trimmed by 3 bases and J by 4 bases, leaving 8 bases between them. CDR1 is SGHRS, CDR2 YFSETQ, per germline. CDR3 protein: CASSSDGKNIQYF. CDR3 in DNA: TGCGCCAGCAGCTCGGACGGTAAAAACATTCAGTACTTC.

As regards this clone: Because the CDR3 is missing its conserved closing phenylalanine or tryptophan, this is likely a read error. Because the CDR3's place on the DNA is in doubt, the DNA is left out and the CDR3 is given as listed by TCRdb. This rearrangement joins TRBV14 to TRBJ2-6. Germline CDR1 and CDR2: SGHDN and FVKESK. The CDR3 numbers 12 amino acids, ends counted. The CDR3 sequence: CASSQGHEQDGD.

The V and J genes are TRBV19 and TRBJ1-5; weak D call: TRBD1 (6 bases). Trimming pared 5 bases from V and 2 bases from J, leaving 10 bases between. Germline-derived CDR1 and CDR2 are LNHDA and SQIVND (reference sequence). The CDR3 runs to 14 residues. The chain's CDR3 is CASSAQGGNQPQHF. The CDR3 coding sequence is TGTGCCAGTAGTGCACAGGGAGGCAATCAGCCCCAGCATTTT.

The chain combines TRBV19 with TRBJ2-7, with no clear D. Germline V gene data show CDR1 as LNHDA and CDR2 as SQIVND (reference sequence). Trimming shortened V by 3 bases and J by 0 bases, and 9 bases separated the two germline ends. The CDR3 runs 14 residues. The CDR3 DNA reads as TGTGCCAGTAGTATCGCCCCACACTCCTACGAGCAGTACTTC. As protein: CASSIAPHSYEQYF.

The rearrangement links TRBV5-4 to TRBJ2-7; TRBD1 matches at 12 bases. CDR3 length: 15 amino acids. The ends lost 4 bases at V and 4 bases at J; junction bases unmatched: 6. The germline CDR1 and CDR2 sequences are SGHNT and YYREEE (reference sequence). CDR3 amino acids: CASSLGTGGLYEQYF. The DNA of the CDR3 is TGTGCCAGCAGCCTCGGGACAGGGGGCTTGTACGAGCAGTACTTC.

The J gene is TRBJ1-1, the V gene TRBV6-6, with D maybe TRBD1 (6 bases). This CDR3 region has 12 residues. V was trimmed by 5 bases and J by 11 bases, leaving 15 bases between them. Germline CDR1 MNHNY, CDR2 SVGAGI (reference sequence). The CDR3 DNA reads as TGTGCCAGCAGTCAACAGGGATTTAGTGCTTTCTTT. This translates into CASSQQGFSAFF.

This clone was seen just once. V usage is TRBV29-1 and J usage is TRBJ1-5; D remains unclear. The CDR3 is 12 residues long. V lost 0 bases, J lost 8 bases, and 8 bases lay in between. The V gene's germline CDR1 is SQVTM and CDR2 ANQGSEA. The CDR3 spells CSVEELGKPQHF. The CDR3, as DNA: TGCAGCGTTGAAGAACTTGGAAAGCCCCAGCATTTT.

The chain has TRBV21-1 and TRBJ2-3. TRBV21-1 is flagged as a pseudogene. The CDR3 loop spans 12 amino acids. The CDR3 region has the DNA TGTGCCAGCAGCAAGGGCACAGATACGCAGTATTTT. Its protein product is CASSKGTDTQYF.

V usage is TRBV28 and J usage is TRBJ1-3, with D perhaps matching TRBD1 (5 bases). The CDR3 has 16 residues. From germline, CDR1 is MDHEN and CDR2 SYDVKM. Between the trimmed V and J ends, which lost 6 bases and 2 bases, there was a span of 17 bases. CDR3 sequence reads: CASSPRERIAGNTIYF. CDR3 nucleotide sequence: TGTGCCAGCAGCCCCAGGGAAAGGATTGCTGGAAACACCATATATTTT.

The chain joins TRBV27 to TRBJ2-1, with D possibly TRBD2 on 5 matching bases. The CDR3 covers 14 residues. Germline CDR1 is MNHEY and CDR2 is SMNVEV (reference sequence). V gave up 6 bases and J gave up 7 bases, with 16 bases separating them. This chain's CDR3 is CASRNGITDNEQFF. The CDR3 DNA reads TGTGCCAGCAGGAACGGGATAACCGATAATGAGCAGTTCTTC.

A single count supports this clone. This sequence joins TRBV5-6 and TRBJ1-3; D call uncertain. The CDR3 extends over 15 amino acids. CDR1 and CDR2 (germline): SGHDT, YYEEEE. Trimming took 0 bases from V and 2 from J, leaving 9 bases between them. The CDR3 DNA is TGTGCCAGCAGCTTGGTAGGCATAGCTGGAAACACCATATATTTT. Its translation: CASSLVGIAGNTIYF.

The rearrangement uses TRBV10-3 and TRBJ2-1, with unresolved D. With 3 bases removed from V and 0 bases from J, the gap between germline ends came to 12 bases. This CDR3 has 16 amino acids. Germline V lookup: CDR1 ENHRY, CDR2 SYGVKD. CDR3 sequence reads: CAISDLGSSSYNEQFF. DNA for the CDR3: TGTGCCATCAGTGACCTGGGCTCGAGCTCCTACAATGAGCAGTTCTTC.

The chain is built from TRBV7-2 and TRBJ2-3; 7 bases agree with TRBD2. V was clipped by 4 bases and J by 4 bases; unmatched bases: 14. The CDR3 contains 17 residues. In germline, CDR1 is SGHTA, CDR2 FQGNSA. In nucleotides, the CDR3 is TGTGCCAGCAGCTGGGACCGACTAGCCGGACGGTCAGATACGCAGTATTTT. Translated: CASSWDRLAGRSDTQYF.

The V call is TRBV28, the J call TRBJ1-5; 11 bases fit TRBD1. V gave up 7 bases and J gave up 7 bases; unmatched junction bases: 9. The CDR3 is 15 amino acids. From germline, CDR1 is MDHEN and CDR2 SYDVKM. The CDR3 protein is CASTTGQGGFQPQHF. The CDR3 region has the DNA TGTGCCAGCACTACGGGACAGGGGGGTTTCCAGCCCCAGCATTTT.

This clone was counted a single time. CDR3 DNA sequence: TGTGCCAGCAGCTTGGGGGCAGGGAACACTGAAGCTTTCTTT. Its protein is CASSLGAGNTEAFF. The chain uses TRBV5-6 and TRBJ1-1, with D unresolved. The CDR3 is made up of 14 amino acids. The V gene's germline CDR1 is SGHDT and CDR2 YYEEEE. Trimming took off 0 bases at V and 1 base at J, with 7 bases between the two ends.

This chain uses TRBV21-1 with TRBJ2-1; TRBD2 is the table's D call, not checked against the DNA. TRBV21-1 is marked as a pseudogene. The CDR3 is 16 amino acids. The CDR3 sequence is CASSTRTSGQYNEQFF. Written as DNA, the CDR3 is TGTGCCAGCAGCACGAGGACTAGCGGGCAGTACAATGAGCAGTTCTTC.

The J gene is TRBJ2-5, the V gene TRBV27; D is unresolved. Trimming pared 4 bases from V and 3 bases from J, leaving 15 bases between. The CDR3 has 15 residues. From germline, CDR1 is MNHEY and CDR2 SMNVEV (reference sequence). CDR3 protein: CASSSVPAIKETQYF. The CDR3 bases are TGTGCCAGCAGTTCCGTCCCGGCTATAAAAGAGACCCAGTACTTC.

This sequence joins TRBV11-2 and TRBJ1-2; perhaps TRBD1 as D (6 bases). Germline lookup yields CDR1 SGHAT and CDR2 FQNNGV. CDR3 length equals 14 residues. V lost 6 bases and J lost 0, with 11 bases in between. CDR3 loop: CASRRGGSNYGYTF. DNA of the CDR3: TGTGCCAGCAGACGCGGGGGCTCTAACTATGGCTACACCTTC.

Worth noting for this clone: The same CDR3 can be traced to other DNA sequences in this sample. This chain connects TRBV19 to TRBJ2-1; a possible D gene is TRBD2 (6 bases). From germline, CDR1 is LNHDA and CDR2 SQIVND (reference sequence). V lost 3 bases, J lost 0 bases, and 9 bases lay in between. The CDR3 totals 15 residues. CDR3 bases: TGTGCCAGTAGTATTGCGGGGAGCTCCTACAATGAGCAGTTCTTC. Amino acid sequence: CASSIAGSSYNEQFF. The variable domain in full, with the rest retrieved from reference TRBV19 and TRBJ2-1, is DGGITQSPKYLFRKEGQNVTLSCEQNLNHDAMYWYRQDPGQGLRLIYYSQIVNDFQKGDIAEGYSVSREKKESFPLTVTSAQKNPTAFYLCASSIAGSSYNEQFFGPGTRLTVL.

This clone was observed a single time. The CDR3 nucleotides read TGTGCCAGCTCACCACCTCCCAGCGGGAACAATGAGCAGTTCTTC. It codes for CASSPPPSGNNEQFF. The genes are TRBV18 and TRBJ2-1, with 7 bases fitting TRBD2. Per germline, CDR1 KGHSH and CDR2 LQKENI. The CDR3 contains 15 residues. The V gene end was trimmed by 0 bases and the J gene end by 5 bases; junction bases not matched to a gene: 4. Supplemented by reference TRBV18 and TRBJ2-1, the full variable domain reads NAGVMQNPRHLVRRRGQEARLRCSPMKGHSHVYWYRQLPEEGLKFMVYLQKENIIDESGMPKERFSAEFPKEGPSILRIQQVVRGDSAAYFCASSPPPSGNNEQFFGPGTRLTVL.

The CDR3 sequence is CASSASGGYNEQFF. DNA of the CDR3: TGCGCCAGCAGCGCTAGCGGGGGCTACAATGAGCAGTTCTTC. The V and J genes are TRBV5-1 and TRBJ2-1, with TRBD2 identical over 10 bases. The CDR3 is made up of 14 amino acids. The J segment lost 3 bases and the V segment lost 4 bases, leaving 1 base of the junction unmatched. Looked up from germline, CDR1 is SGHRS and CDR2 is YFSETQ.

The CDR3 DNA reads TGTGCCAGCAGTGAATCCGTTAGCAATCAGCCCCAGCATTTT. It specifies CASSESVSNQPQHF. The V and J genes are TRBV6-1 and TRBJ1-5, with D uncertain. The ends were cut back, 2 bases at V and 0 bases at J, with 5 bases in the middle. CDR3 size: 14 residues. CDR1 and CDR2 (germline): MNHNS, SASEGT.

The chain has TRBV6-1 and TRBJ2-2; TRBD2 is a possible D gene (6 bases). The CDR3 runs to 13 residues. Trimming left V 7 bases short and J 5 bases short, with 11 bases between. Germline V lookup: CDR1 MNHNS, CDR2 SASEGT. The CDR3 is CASTRDWTGELFF. CDR3 coding DNA: TGTGCCAGCACGCGGGACTGGACCGGGGAGCTGTTTTTT.